This T cell receptor (beta chain) appears in the sequencing data of a study of identical twins (dated by TCRdb to the mid-2010s). Notes on the research overall: The study deep-sequenced TCR alpha and beta repertoires from monozygotic twins, unrelated adults of various ages and cord blood to test whether fetal clonotypes persist. To rule out contamination, replicate twin experiments were performed at different times with different library preparation protocols. The research as a whole found: Excess twin sharing in beta out-of-frame sequences was weaker because fewer shared sequences lowered the signal-to-noise ratio. Compared with coincidental sharing between unrelated individuals, out-of-frame TCR alpha sequences shared between twins showed an excess of sequences with low generation probability. Because the same donors could not be followed over many years, conclusions were based on cross-sectional statistical analysis. Out-of-frame TCR alpha sharing in monozygotic twins was systematically underestimated by recombination models, whereas sharing between unrelated individuals was in agreement with the recombination models. Invariant T cells such as MAIT and iNKT could partly confound zero-insertion analyses, although diverse VJ usage argued against such confounding for most clonotypes. Fewer insertions were carried by abundant cord blood beta clonotypes, a similar but weaker trend appeared in young adult naive repertoires, and no such trend appeared in memory repertoires.

Trimming removed 7 bases from V and 1 base from J, leaving 13 bases between the germline ends. Per the germline V gene, MNHEY is the CDR1 and SVGEGT is the CDR2. The CDR3 goes from the cysteine to the phenylalanine over 14 residues. Just the 42-base CDR3 DNA is kept, in frame starting at base 1. Libraries came from 5' RACE. The listed sequencing device is Illumina HiSeq 2000. Template switching added a universal primer binding site, and the final cDNA carried a unique molecular identifier that allowed TCR cDNA molecules to be counted accurately. Specific primers in the conserved constant-segment region were used to synthesize first-strand cDNA for the TCR alpha and beta chains. To control for contamination, each cDNA library was double barcoded with a SMART-Mk sample barcode plus Illumina barcodes. Two successive PCR steps introduced TruSeq adapter sequences along with Illumina sample barcodes. TCR alpha and beta cDNA libraries were sequenced on the Illumina HiSeq platform with custom primers. The published analysis was carried out like this. MiGEC processed the raw reads to extract unique molecular identifiers, while MiXCR was used to determine the CDR3 positions. For each individual, recombination models were inferred using an EM algorithm with the repgenHMM and IGoR tools. Shared clonotype analysis was performed with the tcR package in R, normalizing sharing by the product of cloneset sizes. Out-of-frame nonproductive sequences were analyzed to study raw recombination free of thymic and clonal selection effects. The public reads were reprocessed in TCRdb via fastp at Q25 and MiXCR, keeping in-frame beta chains. One record per CDR3 amino acid sequence lists the most common genes and DNA. The V and J calls follow TCRdb's processing rather than the paper's. This sample holds some 710,000 distinct CDR3 sequences; 5.5% to 6.5% were observed only once. Around 1.7% of the sample is in the top ten clones.

Only healthy Caucasian donors were included. The study also sequenced three unrelated non-twin adults: a male aged 18 to 30, a male aged 50 to 60 and a female aged 50 to 60. Miltenyi CD45RO+ enrichment and human naive T-cell isolation kits were used to isolate memory (CD45RO+) and naive T cells from PBMC. This clonotype turned up a few times. No cognate antigen has been identified for it. No much larger clonotype is one base removed from it; base qualities were not supplied. The receptor's source is a young man in good health. The specimen was naive T cells sorted from blood. The cell subset or site label for this specimen denotes: cells isolated with a human naive T-cell isolation kit. The V and J genes are TRBV6-2 or TRBV6-3 and TRBJ1-1; possibly the D gene is TRBD1, per 5 matching bases. The CDR3 loop reads CASTTYGTNTEAFF. The sequence in DNA is TGTGCCAGCACTACATACGGGACGAACACTGAAGCTTTCTTT.